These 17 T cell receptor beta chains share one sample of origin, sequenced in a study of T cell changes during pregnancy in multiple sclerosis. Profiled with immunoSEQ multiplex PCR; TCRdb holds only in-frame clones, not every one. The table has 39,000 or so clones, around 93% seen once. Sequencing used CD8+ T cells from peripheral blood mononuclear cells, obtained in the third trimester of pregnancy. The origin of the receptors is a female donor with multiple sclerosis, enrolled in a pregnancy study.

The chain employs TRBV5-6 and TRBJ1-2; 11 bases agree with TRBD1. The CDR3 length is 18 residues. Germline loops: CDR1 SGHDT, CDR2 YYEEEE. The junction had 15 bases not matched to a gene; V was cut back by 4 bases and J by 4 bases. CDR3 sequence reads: CASSPVAGTGGSFYGYTF. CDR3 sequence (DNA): TGTGCCAGCAGCCCGGTGGCCGGGACAGGGGGATCCTTCTATGGCTACACCTTC.

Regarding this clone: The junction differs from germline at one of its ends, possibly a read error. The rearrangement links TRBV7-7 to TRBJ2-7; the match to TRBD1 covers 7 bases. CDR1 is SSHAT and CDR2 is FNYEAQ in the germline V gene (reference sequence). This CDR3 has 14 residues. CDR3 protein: CASSLRQGSHEQYF. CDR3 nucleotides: TGTGCTAGCAGTCTCCGACAGGGTTCCCACGAGCAGTACTTC.

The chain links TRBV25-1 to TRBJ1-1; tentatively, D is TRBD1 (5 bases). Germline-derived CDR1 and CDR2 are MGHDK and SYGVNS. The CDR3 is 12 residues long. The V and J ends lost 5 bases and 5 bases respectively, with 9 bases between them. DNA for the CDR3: TGTGCCAGCAGTTTTGGGGGGACTGAAGCTTTCTTT. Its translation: CASSFGGTEAFF.

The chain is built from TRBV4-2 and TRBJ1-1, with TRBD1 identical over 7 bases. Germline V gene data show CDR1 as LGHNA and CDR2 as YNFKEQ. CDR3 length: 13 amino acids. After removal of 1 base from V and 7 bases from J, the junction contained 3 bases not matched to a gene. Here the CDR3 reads CASSQGQGDEAFF. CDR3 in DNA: TGTGCCAGCAGCCAAGGACAGGGTGATGAAGCTTTCTTT.

The CDR3 region is CASSQVYGLVPRTDTQYF. The CDR3, as DNA: TGTGCCAGCAGCCAAGTCTACGGACTAGTACCCCGAACAGATACGCAGTATTTT. The chain joins TRBV4-2 to TRBJ2-3; 7 bases match TRBD2. The CDR3 has 18 residues. J was trimmed by 3 bases and V by 1 base; bases with no gene match: 13. Per the germline V gene, CDR1 is LGHNA and CDR2 is YNFKEQ.

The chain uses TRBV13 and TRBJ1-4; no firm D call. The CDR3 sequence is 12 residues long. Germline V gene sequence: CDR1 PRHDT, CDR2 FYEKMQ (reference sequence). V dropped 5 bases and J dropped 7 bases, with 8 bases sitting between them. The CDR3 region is CASSRYGEKLFF. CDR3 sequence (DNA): TGTGCCAGCAGCCGGTATGGTGAAAAACTGTTTTTT.

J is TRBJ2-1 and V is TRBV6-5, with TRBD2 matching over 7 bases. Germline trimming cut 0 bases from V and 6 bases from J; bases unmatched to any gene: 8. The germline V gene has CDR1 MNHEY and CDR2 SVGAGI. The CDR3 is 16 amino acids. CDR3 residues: CASSYSTSGMINEQFF. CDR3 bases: TGTGCCAGCAGTTACTCGACCAGCGGGATGATCAATGAGCAGTTCTTC.

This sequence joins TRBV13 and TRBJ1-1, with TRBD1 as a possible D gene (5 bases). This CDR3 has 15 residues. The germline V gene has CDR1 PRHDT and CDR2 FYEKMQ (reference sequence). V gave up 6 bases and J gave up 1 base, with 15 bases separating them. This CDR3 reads CASRRRGGTNTEAFF. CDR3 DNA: TGTGCCAGCAGACGGAGGGGAGGGACGAACACTGAAGCTTTCTTT.

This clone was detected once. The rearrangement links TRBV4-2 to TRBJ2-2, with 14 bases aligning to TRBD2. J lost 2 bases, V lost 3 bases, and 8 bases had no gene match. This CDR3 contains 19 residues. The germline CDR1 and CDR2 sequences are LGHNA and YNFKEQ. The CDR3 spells CASSQGLAGEAGNTGELFF. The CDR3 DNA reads TGTGCCAGCAGCCAGGGACTAGCGGGAGAGGCGGGTAACACCGGGGAGCTGTTTTTT.

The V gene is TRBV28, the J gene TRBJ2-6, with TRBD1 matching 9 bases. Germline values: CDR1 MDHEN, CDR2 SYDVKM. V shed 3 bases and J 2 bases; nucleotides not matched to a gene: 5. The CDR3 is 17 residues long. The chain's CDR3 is CASSLRDRDPGANVLTF. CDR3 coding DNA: TGTGCCAGCAGTTTGCGGGACAGGGATCCTGGGGCCAACGTCCTGACTTTC.

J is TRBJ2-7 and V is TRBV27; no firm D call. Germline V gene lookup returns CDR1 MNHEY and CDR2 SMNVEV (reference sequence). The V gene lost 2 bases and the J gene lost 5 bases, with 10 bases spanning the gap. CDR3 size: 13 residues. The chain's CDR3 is CASSLGRSDEQYF. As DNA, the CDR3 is TGTGCCAGCAGTTTAGGGCGTTCAGACGAGCAGTACTTC.

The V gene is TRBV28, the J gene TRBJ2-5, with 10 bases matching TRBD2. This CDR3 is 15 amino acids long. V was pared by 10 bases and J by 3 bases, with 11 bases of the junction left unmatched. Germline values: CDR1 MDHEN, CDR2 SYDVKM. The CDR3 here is CATTSRTSGKETQYF. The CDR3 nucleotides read TGTGCCACCACCTCCCGGACTAGCGGAAAAGAGACCCAGTACTTC.

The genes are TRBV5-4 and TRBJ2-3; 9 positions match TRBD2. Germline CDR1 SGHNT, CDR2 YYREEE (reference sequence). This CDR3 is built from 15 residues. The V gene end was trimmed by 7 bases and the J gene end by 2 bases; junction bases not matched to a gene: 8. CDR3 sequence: CASSPGLAVTDTQYF. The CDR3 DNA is TGTGCCAGCTCTCCGGGACTAGCCGTCACAGATACGCAGTATTTT.

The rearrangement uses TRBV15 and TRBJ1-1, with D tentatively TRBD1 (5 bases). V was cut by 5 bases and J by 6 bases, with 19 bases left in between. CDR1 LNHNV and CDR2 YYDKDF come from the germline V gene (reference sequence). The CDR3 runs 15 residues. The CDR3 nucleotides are TGTGCCACCAGCTACCCAGTGGGGGGGGAGGCTGAAGCTTTCTTT. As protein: CATSYPVGGEAEAFF.

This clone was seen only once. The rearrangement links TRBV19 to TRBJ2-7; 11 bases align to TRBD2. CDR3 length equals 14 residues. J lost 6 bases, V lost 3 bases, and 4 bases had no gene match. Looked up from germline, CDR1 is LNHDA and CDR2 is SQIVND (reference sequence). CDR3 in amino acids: CASSIGTSGGEQYF. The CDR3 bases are TGTGCCAGTAGTATCGGGACTAGCGGAGGCGAGCAGTACTTC. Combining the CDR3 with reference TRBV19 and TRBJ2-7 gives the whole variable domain DGGITQSPKYLFRKEGQNVTLSCEQNLNHDAMYWYRQDPGQGLRLIYYSQIVNDFQKGDIAEGYSVSREKKESFPLTVTSAQKNPTAFYLCASSIGTSGGEQYFGPGTRLTVT.

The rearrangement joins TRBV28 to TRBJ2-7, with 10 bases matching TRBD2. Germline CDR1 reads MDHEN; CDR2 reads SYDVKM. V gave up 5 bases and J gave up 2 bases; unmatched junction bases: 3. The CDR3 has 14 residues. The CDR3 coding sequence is TGTGCCAGCAGTCTAGCGGGAGCTGCCTACGAGCAGTACTTC. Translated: CASSLAGAAYEQYF.

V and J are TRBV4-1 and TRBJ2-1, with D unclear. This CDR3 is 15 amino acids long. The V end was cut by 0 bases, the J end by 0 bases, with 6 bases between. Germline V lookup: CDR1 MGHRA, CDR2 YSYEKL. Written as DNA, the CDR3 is TGCGCCAGCAGCCAAGACCTACCCTCCTACAATGAGCAGTTCTTC. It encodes CASSQDLPSYNEQFF.